This TCR beta chain was recovered during a study of blood T cell repertoires in COVID-19. The overall study: Donors in the United States, Italy and Spain gave samples during acute or convalescent COVID-19. Sources were T cells, B-cell-depleted T cells, or PBMCs; the material itself was cDNA or gDNA.

In the authors' methods: Counts of nucleated cells, estimated from reference gene primer amplification, were obtained. Some clones are missing from TCRdb's copy, which holds only in-frame ones; the method was immunoSEQ multiplex PCR. V and J calls plus clone size are reproduced from that table; the DNA served to infer D and trimming. The data hold 130,000 to 150,000 clones, with more than 80% observed a single time. Germline loops: CDR1 LNHDA, CDR2 SQIVND (reference sequence). With 3 bases removed from V and 2 bases from J, the gap between germline ends came to 11 bases. CDR3 size: 14 residues. The sequenced material came from peripheral blood. V gene TRBV19 combines with J gene TRBJ2-7; D is perhaps TRBD1 (6 bases). This receptor was obtained from a human donor in a cohort sampled during active COVID-19. The CDR3 loop reads CASSIRDNTYEQYF. The CDR3 bases are TGTGCCAGTAGTATCCGGGACAACACCTACGAGCAGTACTTC. Full variable domain (remainder filled in from reference TRBV19 and TRBJ2-7): DGGITQSPKYLFRKEGQNVTLSCEQNLNHDAMYWYRQDPGQGLRLIYYSQIVNDFQKGDIAEGYSVSREKKESFPLTVTSAQKNPTAFYLCASSIRDNTYEQYFGPGTRLTVT.